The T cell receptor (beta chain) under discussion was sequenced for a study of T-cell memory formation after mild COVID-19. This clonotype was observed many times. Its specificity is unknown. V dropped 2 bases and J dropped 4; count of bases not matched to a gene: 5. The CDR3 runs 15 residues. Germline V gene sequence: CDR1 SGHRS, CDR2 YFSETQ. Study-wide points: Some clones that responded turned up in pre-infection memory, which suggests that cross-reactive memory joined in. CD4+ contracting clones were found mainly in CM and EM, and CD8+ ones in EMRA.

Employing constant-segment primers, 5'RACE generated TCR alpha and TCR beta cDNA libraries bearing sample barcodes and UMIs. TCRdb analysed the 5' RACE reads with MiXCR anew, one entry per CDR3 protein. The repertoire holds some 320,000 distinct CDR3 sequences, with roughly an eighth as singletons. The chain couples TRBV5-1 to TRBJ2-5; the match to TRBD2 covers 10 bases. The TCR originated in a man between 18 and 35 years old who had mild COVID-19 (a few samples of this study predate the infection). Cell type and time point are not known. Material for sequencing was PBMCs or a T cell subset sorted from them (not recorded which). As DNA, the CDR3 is TGCGCCAGCAGCTTACTAGCGGGGTCGGGAGAGACCCAGTACTTC. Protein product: CASSLLAGSGETQYF.